What follows describes a single TCR beta chain. Its antigen is unknown. Unstimulated Tregs (CD4+CD25+CD127-) and CD4+CD25- non-Tregs were sorted from PBMCs. Germline V lookup: CDR1 LNHNV, CDR2 YYDKDF (reference sequence). The CDR3 runs to 18 residues. The trim removed 0 bases at V and 2 bases at J, leaving 4 bases unmatched. This sample is drawn from a study of Tregs in tolerant kidney transplant recipients. Study outcomes and limitations: Donor-specific Treg expansion exceeded global Treg expansion in tolerant patients, suggesting antigen drive.

Repertoires were generated with immunoSEQ multiplex PCR, while TCRdb's copy carries only in-frame clones and drops some. The data hold about 66,000 clones, with roughly 89% observed a single time. The chain combines TRBV15 with TRBJ2-3, with 14 positions matching TRBD2. Sequencing used CD8+ T cells from blood, obtained before the transplant. The sequence derives from a human donor who received a combined kidney and bone marrow transplant. The CDR3, as DNA: TGTGCCACCAGCAGAGATCTGGGACTAGCGGGGGTCACAGATACGCAGTATTTT. It encodes CATSRDLGLAGVTDTQYF.